This is a list of T cell receptor beta chains from one sample in a study of CD8 T cells in ankylosing spondylitis. Using its own MiXCR run on the 5' RACE reads, TCRdb lists one record per CDR3 protein. Of around 490,000 distinct CDR3 sequences detected, roughly 5.2% appear once; the ten largest clones hold roughly 3.5%. Sequencing was performed on blood, either unsorted or a sorted T cell fraction (not recorded which). The origin of the receptors is a male donor with ankylosing spondylitis. Each CDR3 is given with its conserved first and last residue. A D gene is named only where the DNA matches it firmly. Size tells how often a clone was seen (once, few, many) or the class of an expanded clone, and some rows leave it out.

v_call: TRBV9; clone_size: .; d_call: .; j_call: TRBJ1-1; cdr3_nt: TGTGCCAGCAGCCCAACATTCCGTTCAGGGATTGCTTTCTTT; cdr3_aa: CASSPTFRSGIAFF
v_call: TRBV2; clone_size: many; d_call: .; j_call: TRBJ1-1; cdr3_nt: TGTGCCAGCAGCCCCCAACAGGCCGCGAACACTGAAGCTTTCTTT; cdr3_aa: CASSPQQAANTEAFF
v_call: TRBV29-1; clone_size: many; d_call: .; j_call: TRBJ1-1; cdr3_nt: TGCAGCGTTGAAAGGGGCCCTAACACTGAAGCTTTCTTT; cdr3_aa: CSVERGPNTEAFF
v_call: TRBV5-1; clone_size: few; d_call: .; j_call: TRBJ1-2; cdr3_nt: TGCGCCAGCAGCTTGGGTCAGGGGCAAAGCTATGGCTACACCTTC; cdr3_aa: CASSLGQGQSYGYTF
v_call: TRBV12-3/TRBV12-4; clone_size: many; d_call: TRBD2; j_call: TRBJ2-7; cdr3_nt: TGTGCCAGCAGTTTAGGGTCGCCCGGGACTAGAATCTCCGAGCAGTACTTC; cdr3_aa: CASSLGSPGTRISEQYF
v_call: TRBV20-1; clone_size: many; d_call: .; j_call: TRBJ2-7; cdr3_nt: TGCAGTGTAATAGCGGAACTGGGGCAGTACTTC; cdr3_aa: CSVIAELGQYF
v_call: TRBV6-1; clone_size: many; d_call: .; j_call: TRBJ2-7; cdr3_nt: TGTGCCACCAGACTGGAACCAGATGGGCACGAGCAGTACTTC; cdr3_aa: CATRLEPDGHEQYF
v_call: TRBV20-1; clone_size: .; d_call: .; j_call: TRBJ2-7; cdr3_nt: TGCAGCTCTAGAGGGGTTTCCAGACGACATGGGATTACCGAGCAGTACTTC; cdr3_aa: CSSRGVSRRHGITEQYF
v_call: TRBV7-9; clone_size: many; d_call: TRBD1; j_call: TRBJ2-1; cdr3_nt: TGTGCCAGCAGCTATAGACAGGGGGCTGACAATGAGCAGTTCTTC; cdr3_aa: CASSYRQGADNEQFF
v_call: TRBV28; clone_size: many; d_call: .; j_call: TRBJ1-2; cdr3_nt: TGTGCCAGCAGTTTATATTCAGGGGACTATGGCTACACCTTC; cdr3_aa: CASSLYSGDYGYTF
v_call: TRBV7-2; clone_size: many; d_call: .; j_call: TRBJ2-2; cdr3_nt: TGTGCCAGCACCATGGGGGGGGAGCTGTTTTTT; cdr3_aa: CASTMGGELFF
v_call: TRBV24-1; clone_size: .; d_call: TRBD1; j_call: TRBJ2-4; cdr3_nt: TGTGCCGCCAGTTATCGCCCGGGGACAGGGACCAAAAACATTCAGTACTTC; cdr3_aa: CAASYRPGTGTKNIQYF
v_call: TRBV20-1; clone_size: many; d_call: .; j_call: TRBJ2-2; cdr3_nt: TGCAGTCTTCTCAGAGGGGGGGAGCTGTTTTTT; cdr3_aa: CSLLRGGELFF
v_call: TRBV27; clone_size: many; d_call: TRBD2; j_call: TRBJ2-7; cdr3_nt: TGTGCCAGCAGTTCCCCCCGGAGCGGGAGCTACGAGCAGTACTTC; cdr3_aa: CASSSPRSGSYEQYF
v_call: TRBV7-6; clone_size: .; d_call: .; j_call: TRBJ2-2; cdr3_nt: TGTGCCAGCAGCCACCACAGGGAACGGAACACCGGGGAGCTGTTTTTT; cdr3_aa: CASSHHRERNTGELFF
v_call: TRBV2; clone_size: .; d_call: TRBD2; j_call: TRBJ2-2; cdr3_nt: TGTGCCAGCAGGGGCGGGGGGACCGGGGAGCTGTTTTTT; cdr3_aa: CASRGGGTGELFF
v_call: TRBV4-2; clone_size: many; d_call: .; j_call: TRBJ1-1; cdr3_nt: TGTGCCAGCACCACACGGGGCTTGACAGCCAAAGCTTTCTTT; cdr3_aa: CASTTRGLTAKAFF
v_call: TRBV5-1; clone_size: few; d_call: .; j_call: TRBJ2-7; cdr3_nt: TGCGCCAGCAGCTTTACAGCGAATAGCCTCTCCTACGAGCAGTACTTC; cdr3_aa: CASSFTANSLSYEQYF